Below, 18 T cell receptor beta chains from the same sample are listed, as sequenced in a study of T cell responses to AZD1222 COVID-19 vaccine. The protocol was immunoSEQ multiplex PCR, while the TCRdb copy is restricted to in-frame clones and leaves out a portion. The data show approximately 130,000 clones, roughly 86% seen once. The input for sequencing was peripheral blood, taken 28 days after the second AZD1222 dose. The source of these receptors is an adult who received the AZD1222 COVID-19 vaccine.

The V and J genes are TRBV7-6 and TRBJ1-1, with D hard to call. The ends were cut back, 2 bases at V and 4 bases at J, with 14 bases in the middle. The germline V gene has CDR1 SGHVS and CDR2 FNYEAQ. The CDR3 consists of 15 residues. The DNA of the CDR3 is TGTGCCAGCAGCTTACAATCGGATATGGGCACTGAAGCTTTCTTT. Amino acid sequence: CASSLQSDMGTEAFF.

The chain couples TRBV6-5 to TRBJ1-6; 11 nucleotides match TRBD1. Trimming took 4 bases from V and 9 from J; bases not matched to a gene: 5. The CDR3 spans 15 residues. Germline V gene sequence: CDR1 MNHEY, CDR2 SVGAGI. In nucleotides, the CDR3 is TGTGCCAGCAGTTCGGGGACAGGGGGTAGTTCACCCCTCCACTTT. Residues: CASSSGTGGSSPLHF.

This chain connects TRBV5-1 to TRBJ2-7; unclear D gene. Germline V gene sequence: CDR1 SGHRS, CDR2 YFSETQ. CDR3 size: 13 residues. V gave up 0 bases and J gave up 3 bases, with 7 bases separating them. CDR3 DNA: TGCGCCAGCAGCTTGGGGGTGGGCTACGAGCAGTACTTC. Protein sequence: CASSLGVGYEQYF.

The rearrangement joins TRBV12-3 or TRBV12-4 to TRBJ1-1; 8 bases line up with TRBD1. The CDR3 is 13 residues long. Trimming at V came to 8 bases and at J to 5 bases, leaving 7 bases not matched to a gene. This CDR3 is CASVDRGETEAFF. CDR3 sequence (DNA): TGTGCCAGCGTTGACAGGGGCGAGACTGAAGCTTTCTTT.

The chain links TRBV7-8 to TRBJ1-1; D is unresolved. V was trimmed by 1 base and J by 4 bases, leaving 7 bases between them. Germline V lookup: CDR1 SGHVS, CDR2 FQNEAQ. CDR3 length: 13 residues. The DNA for the CDR3 is TGTGCCAGCAGCTTAGGTACTATCACTGAAGCTTTCTTT. It codes for CASSLGTITEAFF.

The chain links TRBV6-6 to TRBJ1-4, with D perhaps matching TRBD1 (6 bases). The CDR3 length is 15 residues. From germline, CDR1 is MNHNY and CDR2 SVGAGI (reference sequence). V dropped 2 bases and J dropped 11 bases, with 18 bases sitting between them. CDR3 loop: CASSYGGTHLGKLFF. CDR3 nucleotides: TGTGCCAGCAGTTACGGAGGGACACACTTGGGGAAACTGTTTTTT.

V gene TRBV7-2 combines with J gene TRBJ2-1; D not resolved. This CDR3 has 13 residues. Trimming cost V 3 bases and J 2 bases, with 5 bases left between them. Germline CDR1 reads SGHTA; CDR2 reads FQGNSA. This CDR3 is CASSFDPYNEQFF. Here the CDR3 DNA reads TGTGCCAGCAGCTTTGACCCCTACAATGAGCAGTTCTTC.

The chain joins TRBV6-5 to TRBJ2-1; possibly TRBD1 or TRBD2 for D (5 bases each). Germline V gene data show CDR1 as MNHEY and CDR2 as SVGAGI. The germline V and J ends were trimmed by 3 bases and 9 bases, with 15 bases remaining between them. CDR3 length: 14 residues. CDR3 amino acids: CASSYDGAGSEQFF. CDR3 nucleotides: TGTGCCAGCAGTTATGACGGGGCAGGCAGTGAGCAGTTCTTC.

In its sample, this clone was seen once. CDR3 region: CASSYYQGAIRFF. The DNA of the CDR3 is TGTGCCAGCAGTTACTACCAGGGGGCCATCCGGTTCTTC. This chain uses TRBV6-6 with TRBJ2-1; 8 bases align to TRBD1. Per the germline V gene, CDR1 is MNHNY and CDR2 is SVGAGI (reference sequence). The CDR3 has 13 amino acids. J was trimmed by 15 bases and V by 1 base; bases with no gene match: 8.

The chain links TRBV5-6 to TRBJ1-5, with D possibly TRBD1 on 5 matching bases. The CDR3 is 14 residues long. Germline loops: CDR1 SGHDT, CDR2 YYEEEE. V was pared by 4 bases and J by 5 bases, with 13 bases between. The DNA for the CDR3 is TGTGCCAGCAGCCGGACCCCGGGGGATCAGCCCCAGCATTTT. This codes for CASSRTPGDQPQHF.

This chain connects TRBV19 to TRBJ1-2, with D possibly being TRBD1 (5 bases). Per germline, CDR1 LNHDA and CDR2 SQIVND (reference sequence). Trimming shortened V by 5 bases and J by 3 bases, and 10 bases separated the two germline ends. This CDR3 comprises 13 residues. CDR3 residues: CASSGGGDYGYTF. The DNA for the CDR3 is TGTGCCAGTAGTGGCGGGGGTGACTATGGCTACACCTTC. The whole variable domain, remainder taken from reference TRBV19 and TRBJ1-2, is DGGITQSPKYLFRKEGQNVTLSCEQNLNHDAMYWYRQDPGQGLRLIYYSQIVNDFQKGDIAEGYSVSREKKESFPLTVTSAQKNPTAFYLCASSGGGDYGYTFGSGTRLTVV.

The chain carries TRBV10-3 and TRBJ1-2; 8 bases align to TRBD1. The germline V gene encodes CDR1 ENHRY and CDR2 SYGVKD. V was clipped by 10 bases and J by 8 bases; unmatched bases: 15. There are 14 residues in the CDR3. This CDR3 reads CATTGTGESGGYTF. The CDR3 DNA reads TGTGCCACCACGGGGACAGGCGAATCCGGGGGCTACACCTTC.

This rearrangement joins TRBV5-1 to TRBJ2-7; D may be TRBD1 or TRBD2 (6 bases each). The CDR3 sequence is 16 residues long. V lost 4 bases and J lost 0, with 17 bases in between. Germline-derived CDR1 and CDR2 are SGHRS and YFSETQ. The CDR3 reads CASSPEGHPSSYEQYF. In DNA, the CDR3 is TGCGCCAGCAGCCCGGAGGGACACCCGAGCTCCTACGAGCAGTACTTC.

The chain is built from TRBV14 and TRBJ1-1; D perhaps matches TRBD1 (5 bases). This CDR3 has 12 residues. Germline CDR1 is SGHDN and CDR2 is FVKESK. V was clipped by 7 bases and J by 3 bases, with 9 bases between them. CDR3 sequence (DNA): TGTGCCAGCACCGGGACGTACACTGAAGCTTTCTTT. Amino acids: CASTGTYTEAFF.

The rearrangement joins TRBV6-1 to TRBJ2-5, with D perhaps matching TRBD1 (5 bases). This CDR3 spans 16 amino acids. V was trimmed by 3 bases and J by 0 bases, leaving 14 bases between them. Germline V gene data show CDR1 as MNHNS and CDR2 as SASEGT. CDR3 in amino acids: CASSDWGRAYQETQYF. The CDR3, as DNA: TGTGCCAGCAGTGATTGGGGCAGAGCTTACCAAGAGACCCAGTACTTC.

The chain combines TRBV18 with TRBJ1-1; 9 positions agree with TRBD1. The CDR3 is 15 residues long. CDR1 and CDR2 (germline): KGHSH, LQKENI. V was clipped by 5 bases and J by 1 base; unmatched bases: 5. The CDR3 region has the DNA TGTGCCAGCTCAAAATCGACAGGGGGGAACACTGAAGCTTTCTTT. Its protein product is CASSKSTGGNTEAFF.

The chain couples TRBV29-1 to TRBJ1-4, with D perhaps matching TRBD1 (5 bases). CDR1 is SQVTM and CDR2 is ANQGSEA in the germline V gene. V was clipped by 3 bases and J by 8 bases, with 13 bases between them. CDR3 length: 13 amino acids. CDR3 sequence (DNA): TGCAGCGTTGATTCGGGGGTCGAAGAAAAACTGTTTTTT. Its translation is CSVDSGVEEKLFF. Full variable domain (rest looked up from reference TRBV29-1 and TRBJ1-4): SAVISQKPSRDICQRGTSLTIQCQVDSQVTMMFWYRQQPGQSLTLIATANQGSEATYESGFVIDKFPISRPNLTFSTLTVSNMSPEDSSIYLCSVDSGVEEKLFFGSGTQLSVL.

V gene TRBV4-2 combines with J gene TRBJ1-5, with D unclear. Germline loops: CDR1 LGHNA, CDR2 YNFKEQ. Trimming removed 0 bases at V and 8 bases at J, with 14 bases between. The CDR3 runs to 15 residues. CDR3 in DNA: TGTGCCAGCAGCCAAGATTCTCGGGGTGGGGAGCCCCAGCATTTT. This translates into CASSQDSRGGEPQHF.